Below, 14 T cell receptor beta chains from the same sample are listed, as sequenced in a study of shared clonotypes between healthy human individuals. Assay used: immunoSEQ multiplex PCR; TCRdb lists only in-frame clones, some missing. Of millions of clones listed, roughly 94% are singletons. Specimen: naive CD4+ T cells sorted from blood. Subset meaning: CD45RA+ positively selected. The receptors here all came from a man between 18 and 29 years old in good health.

This clone was detected once. V usage is TRBV28 and J usage is TRBJ1-5; D possibly corresponds to TRBD1 (6 bases). The germline V and J ends were trimmed by 5 bases and 4 bases, with 15 bases remaining between them. The germline V gene has CDR1 MDHEN and CDR2 SYDVKM. The length of the CDR3 is 15 residues. CDR3 nucleotides: TGTGCCAGCAGTGTAGGGGGGGATGCGAATCAGCCCCAGCATTTT. Residues: CASSVGGDANQPQHF.

This chain connects TRBV19 to TRBJ1-2, with D possibly being TRBD1 (6 bases). V lost 6 bases and J 0 bases, leaving 11 bases between the germline ends. This CDR3 is built from 14 residues. CDR1 and CDR2 from the germline V gene are LNHDA and SQIVND (reference sequence). CDR3 region: CASRLQGSNYGYTF. CDR3 nucleotides: TGTGCCAGTAGACTACAGGGATCTAACTATGGCTACACCTTC.

The chain employs TRBV7-9 and TRBJ2-7; 7 positions match TRBD1. The V and J ends lost 5 bases and 0 bases, in that order; junction bases with no gene match: 10. Germline CDR1 reads SEHNR; CDR2 reads FQNEAQ (reference sequence). CDR3 length equals 16 residues. CDR3 sequence reads: CASSPVRGLLSYEQYF. The CDR3 coding sequence is TGTGCCAGCAGCCCCGTTAGGGGGCTTCTCTCCTACGAGCAGTACTTC. The full variable domain, with the rest looked up from reference TRBV7-9 and TRBJ2-7, is DTGVSQNPRHKITKRGQNVTFRCDPISEHNRLYWYRQTLGQGPEFLTYFQNEAQLEKSRLLSDRFSAERPKGSFSTLEIQRTEQGDSAMYLCASSPVRGLLSYEQYFGPGTRLTVT.

This clone was recorded once. This chain uses TRBV19 with TRBJ2-3, with D possibly matching TRBD2 (5 bases). The V gene's germline CDR1 is LNHDA and CDR2 SQIVND (reference sequence). V lost 6 bases and J 0 bases, leaving 10 bases between the germline ends. The length of the CDR3 is 14 residues. The CDR3 sequence: CASRPAVSTDTQYF. CDR3 DNA sequence: TGTGCCAGTAGACCAGCGGTGAGCACAGATACGCAGTATTTT.

CDR3 bases: TGTGCCAGCAGCCAAGGAACGGGACCCTCCTATAATTCACCCCTCCACTTT. It codes for CASSQGTGPSYNSPLHF. The J gene is TRBJ1-6, the V gene TRBV14; tentative D call: TRBD1 (5 bases). The V end lost 1 base, the J end lost 0 bases, and 10 bases lay between the germline ends. Per germline, CDR1 SGHDN and CDR2 FVKESK. This CDR3 comprises 17 residues.

The V call is TRBV6-1, the J call TRBJ1-5; TRBD1 aligns across 8 bases. Germline assignment: CDR1 MNHNS and CDR2 SASEGT. Trimming at V came to 6 bases and at J to 7 bases, leaving 11 bases not matched to a gene. The CDR3 has 15 residues. The CDR3 loop reads CASRETGVLYQPQHF. For the CDR3, the DNA is TGTGCCAGCAGAGAGACAGGGGTATTGTACCAGCCCCAGCATTTT.

The V and J genes are TRBV4-3 and TRBJ2-2; maybe TRBD2 (5 bases). The CDR3 has 16 residues. Germline loops: CDR1 LGHNA, CDR2 YSLEER. V was shortened by 6 bases and J by 1 base, with 15 bases between the two germline ends. The CDR3 sequence: CASRRDPRENTGELFF. CDR3 DNA: TGCGCCAGCAGACGAGACCCGAGGGAGAACACCGGGGAGCTGTTTTTT.

A remark on this clone: Other DNA sequences in the sample encode the same CDR3. The chain has TRBV29-1 and TRBJ1-4; D gene unclear. The CDR3 length is 11 residues. The germline V and J ends were trimmed by 4 bases and 5 bases, with 5 bases remaining between them. From germline, CDR1 is SQVTM and CDR2 ANQGSEA. The CDR3 DNA reads TGCAGCGTTGGAGGGAATGAAAAACTGTTTTTT. Translation gives CSVGGNEKLFF.

The chain combines TRBV4-1 with TRBJ1-6, with D unresolved. The CDR3 loop spans 16 amino acids. Germline V lookup: CDR1 MGHRA, CDR2 YSYEKL. The V end was cut by 0 bases, the J end by 0 bases, with 6 bases between. This CDR3 is CASSQEFYSYNSPLHF. In DNA, the CDR3 is TGCGCCAGCAGCCAAGAATTCTACTCCTATAATTCACCCCTCCACTTT.

The V call is TRBV7-8, the J call TRBJ2-7; D might be TRBD2 (6 bases). This CDR3 spans 15 amino acids. Trimming shortened V by 1 base and J by 2 bases, and 12 bases separated the two germline ends. The germline gives CDR1 SGHVS, CDR2 FQNEAQ. As DNA, the CDR3 is TGTGCCAGCAGCTTAGGAGCTAGCGAGGCCTACGAGCAGTACTTC. This gives the protein CASSLGASEAYEQYF. Using reference TRBV7-8 and TRBJ2-7 for the parts outside the CDR3, the full variable domain is GAGVSQSPRYKVAKRGQDVALRCDPISGHVSLFWYQQALGQGPEFLTYFQNEAQLDKSGLPSDRFFAERPEGSVSTLKIQRTQQEDSAVYLCASSLGASEAYEQYFGPGTRLTVT.

V and J are TRBV7-9 and TRBJ2-1, with 7 bases aligning to TRBD1. CDR3 length: 16 amino acids. V was clipped by 5 bases and J by 0 bases; unmatched bases: 7. CDR1 SEHNR and CDR2 FQNEAQ come from the germline V gene (reference sequence). CDR3 in DNA: TGTGCCAGCAGCGTTACAGGGGAAAGCTCCTACAATGAGCAGTTCTTC. Its protein is CASSVTGESSYNEQFF.

This clone was found many times. V is TRBV30 and J is TRBJ1-1, with 11 bases that match TRBD1. V gave up 2 bases and J gave up 4 bases; unmatched junction bases: 3. Looked up from germline, CDR1 is GTSNPN and CDR2 is SVGIG (reference sequence). The CDR3 sequence is 14 residues long. The CDR3 coding sequence is TGTGCCTGGAGTAGGACAGGGGGCTCCACTGAAGCTTTCTTT. Protein sequence: CAWSRTGGSTEAFF.

This clone was observed a single time. The chain has TRBV4-1 and TRBJ2-5; 8 bases agree with TRBD2. This CDR3 spans 15 amino acids. Germline CDR1 reads MGHRA; CDR2 reads YSYEKL. Germline trimming cut 3 bases from V and 1 base from J; bases unmatched to any gene: 4. The chain's CDR3 is CASSHPGGAQETQYF. CDR3 DNA: TGCGCCAGCAGCCACCCCGGGGGGGCCCAAGAGACCCAGTACTTC.

The chain carries TRBV11-2 and TRBJ2-6, with D possibly called TRBD1 or TRBD2 (6 bases each). CDR3 length: 16 amino acids. Germline assignment: CDR1 SGHAT and CDR2 FQNNGV. V shed 4 bases and J shed 0 bases, with 10 bases lying between them. CDR3 loop: CASSWGALSGANVLTF. In nucleotides, the CDR3 is TGTGCCAGCAGCTGGGGGGCCCTCTCTGGGGCCAACGTCCTGACTTTC.